The present T cell receptor beta chain was sequenced within a study of T cells in Graves' hyperthyroidism and ophthalmopathy. Study-wide context: Peripheral blood sampling occurred at initial diagnosis, before any treatment.

General observations from the study: Ophthalmopathy and stable hyperthyroidism were separated by a 13 V-J model.

Graves' hyperthyroidism was deemed stable given no ophthalmopathy progression within 18 months. TCR beta CDR3 regions were amplified from RNA. Initially, a first-round RT-PCR of the TCR CDR3 employed the HTBI primer set. TCRdb reprocessed the multiplex PCR reads with MiXCR, giving one entry per CDR3 protein. The profile covers roughly 100,000 distinct CDR3 sequences, with about 45% appearing a single time and about 26% taken by the ten largest. This clonotype was found once. What it binds is not known. This clonotype originated in a middle-aged man with Graves' hyperthyroidism. The specimen was blood.

CDR3 loop: CASSSQGGEQYF. CDR3 nucleotide sequence: TGTGCCAGCAGCTCCCAGGGGGGGGAGCAGTACTTC. The chain employs TRBV9 and TRBJ2-7; D is possibly TRBD1 or TRBD2 (7 bases each). V lost 4 bases to trimming and J lost 7 bases, with 12 bases between them. The CDR3 extends over 12 amino acids. Germline CDR1 and CDR2: SGDLS and YYNGEE.